Below, one T cell receptor (beta chain) is given with its context. Seattle enrolled patients during active infection and tracked them longitudinally. Assay: immunoSEQ multiplex PCR; the TCRdb copy retains only in-frame clones and omits some. Of some 120,000 clones listed, 75% to 90% are singletons. Germline lookup yields CDR1 KGHSH and CDR2 LQKENI. This CDR3 region has 17 residues. Trimming shortened V by 2 bases and J by 5 bases, and 19 bases separated the two germline ends. The data were obtained in a study of blood T cell repertoires in COVID-19. Across the whole study: PBMCs, B-cell-depleted T cells, or T cells were the source of the cDNA or gDNA that made up the material.

The gene calls are TRBV18 and TRBJ1-5; a weak D match, TRBD1 (6 bases). The receptor was isolated from a woman of 80 years or more with COVID-19, enrolled during active disease. The sequenced sample was peripheral blood. The CDR3 DNA sequence: TGTGCCAGCTCACCATTGGCAAATCACAGGGCAGATCAGCCCCAGCATTTT. Amino acids: CASSPLANHRADQPQHF.